Listed below are T cell receptor beta chains from one sample, sequenced in a study of blood T cell repertoires in COVID-19. This table comes from immunoSEQ multiplex PCR, and its TCRdb copy is limited to in-frame clones, with some not included. The sample lists 350,000 to 400,000 clones, around 89% occurring once. The sample comprised PBMCs or T cells enriched from blood (not recorded which). The receptors shown here come from a woman in her late teens or twenties who had recovered from COVID-19. Both conserved end residues are part of each CDR3. D genes are given only for firm matches. The size field is filled for only some rows; it gives once, few, many or a size class.

clone_size j_call v_call d_call cdr3_nt cdr3_aa
. TRBJ1-3 TRBV9 TRBD1 TGTGCCAGCAGCGTATCCGACAGGGGTGTATACTCTGGAAACACCATATATTTT CASSVSDRGVYSGNTIYF
. TRBJ1-1 TRBV6-5 . TGTGCCAGCAGCCAGATGAACACTGAAGCTTTCTTT CASSQMNTEAFF
. TRBJ1-5 TRBV5-6 TRBD1 TGTGCCAGCAGCTTGGGGACAGGGGCCTCGCCCCAGCATTTT CASSLGTGASPQHF
. TRBJ2-3 TRBV7-9 TRBD2 TGTGCCAGCAGCTTCCTAGCGGGGGGGAGCACAGATACGCAGTATTTT CASSFLAGGSTDTQYF
. TRBJ1-6 TRBV4-1 . TGCGCCAGCAGCCAAGGGAGCTCCTATAATTCACCCCTCCACTTT CASSQGSSYNSPLHF
. TRBJ2-1 TRBV7-3 . TGTGCCAGCAGCTTTCAAACGGGCTCCTACAATGAGCAGTTCTTC CASSFQTGSYNEQFF
. TRBJ1-1 TRBV29-1 TRBD1 TGCAGCGTGATCACGGGACAGGGTGGCACTGAAGCTTTCTTT CSVITGQGGTEAFF
. TRBJ2-2 TRBV10-3 TRBD1 TGTGCCATCAGTGGGGACAGTAAAACCCCCGCGAACACCGGGGAGCTGTTTTTT CAISGDSKTPANTGELFF
. TRBJ2-7 TRBV10-3 . TGTGCCATCAGTGGGACCTGGGAGGAGCAGTACTTC CAISGTWEEQYF
. TRBJ1-4 TRBV7-9 . TGTGCCAGCAGCACCCGGGATGGAACTAATGAAAAACTGTTTTTT CASSTRDGTNEKLFF
few TRBJ2-2 TRBV4-2 . TGTGCCAGCAGCCAACGGGGGGCTGGCGGGGAGCTGTTTTTT CASSQRGAGGELFF
. TRBJ2-2 TRBV4-1 . TGCGCCAGCAGCCAAGTTGTCTCGCCAGATGCCGTGCGGGGAGTGAGCGGGGAGCTGTTTTTT CASSQVVSPDAVRGVSGELFF
. TRBJ2-5 TRBV18 TRBD2 TGTGCCAGCTCCCACCTAGCGGAAGAGACCCAGTACTTC CASSHLAEETQYF
. TRBJ2-3 TRBV30 TRBD1 TGTGCCTCGGGACAGGGCCTAACAGATACGCAGTATTTT CASGQGLTDTQYF
. TRBJ1-2 TRBV28 . TGTGCCAGCAGTTTAGGGCAGCATGGCTACACCTTC CASSLGQHGYTF
. TRBJ2-4 TRBV4-1 TRBD2 TGCGCCAGCAGCCAAGAGAGCGGGAGGGGTATCATAGCCAAAAACATTCAGTACTTC CASSQESGRGIIAKNIQYF
. TRBJ1-1 TRBV25-1 TRBD1 TGTGCCAGCATAGACAGGGTGAAGTCTGAAGCTTTCTTT CASIDRVKSEAFF
. TRBJ2-3 TRBV2 . TGTGCCAGCAGGCTATTTGGAGGGCAGTATCGGTTAGATACGCAGTATTTT CASRLFGGQYRLDTQYF
. TRBJ2-7 TRBV27 TRBD1 TGTGCCAGCAGTTTCAGACCGGGACAGGGGTTCTACGAGCAGTACTTC CASSFRPGQGFYEQYF
. TRBJ1-5 TRBV7-8 . TGTGCCAGCAGCCCCGGGACTACCAATCAGCCCCAGCATTTT CASSPGTTNQPQHF
once TRBJ1-2 TRBV19 . TGTGCCAGTAGTATACACAGGGACCAAACTTATGGCTACACCTTC CASSIHRDQTYGYTF
few TRBJ2-7 TRBV7-9 TRBD1 TGTGCCAGCAGCGGACAGGTTCCCTACGAGCAGTACTTC CASSGQVPYEQYF
. TRBJ1-1 TRBV19 . TGTGCCAGTCTTAACGCAGGGTTAATCGCTGAAGCTTTCTTT CASLNAGLIAEAFF
. TRBJ2-7 TRBV2 . TGTGCCAGCAGCCAAACTAGGTACGAGCAGTACTTC CASSQTRYEQYF
. TRBJ2-1 TRBV4-1 . TGCGCCAGCAGCCAAGACGGCACAGATTACAATGAGCAGTTCTTC CASSQDGTDYNEQFF
. TRBJ2-4 TRBV28 . TGTGCCAGCAGTTTAGGGCTAAAAGCCAAAAACATTCAGTACTTC CASSLGLKAKNIQYF
. TRBJ2-7 TRBV30 TRBD1 TGTGCCTGGGACAGGGTCCACGAGCAGTACTTC CAWDRVHEQYF
. TRBJ2-5 TRBV19 . TGTGCCAGTAGTATTTACAGGGCGGAGACCCAGTACTTC CASSIYRAETQYF
. TRBJ1-2 TRBV28 TRBD1 TGTGCCAGCAGTCCCCGGACAGGGGCTATAGTGAGCTACACCTTC CASSPRTGAIVSYTF
. TRBJ1-2 TRBV4-3 . TGCGCCAGCAGCCCGGAGAGGGGGTACTATGGCTACACCTTC CASSPERGYYGYTF
. TRBJ2-1 TRBV7-2 . TGTGCCAGCAGCACTCTCTCCTACAATGAGCAGTTCTTC CASSTLSYNEQFF
. TRBJ1-4 TRBV7-8 . TGTGCCAGCAGCTTAGTATCGCTGGACAGTGAAAAACTGTTTTTT CASSLVSLDSEKLFF
. TRBJ2-3 TRBV7-3 TRBD2 TGTGCCAGCAGCCTGGGACTAGTAGAAGATACGCAGTATTTT CASSLGLVEDTQYF
few TRBJ1-1 TRBV15 . TGTGCCACCAGCAGAGACCCCCCGGGGAAGGCTGAAGCTTTCTTT CATSRDPPGKAEAFF